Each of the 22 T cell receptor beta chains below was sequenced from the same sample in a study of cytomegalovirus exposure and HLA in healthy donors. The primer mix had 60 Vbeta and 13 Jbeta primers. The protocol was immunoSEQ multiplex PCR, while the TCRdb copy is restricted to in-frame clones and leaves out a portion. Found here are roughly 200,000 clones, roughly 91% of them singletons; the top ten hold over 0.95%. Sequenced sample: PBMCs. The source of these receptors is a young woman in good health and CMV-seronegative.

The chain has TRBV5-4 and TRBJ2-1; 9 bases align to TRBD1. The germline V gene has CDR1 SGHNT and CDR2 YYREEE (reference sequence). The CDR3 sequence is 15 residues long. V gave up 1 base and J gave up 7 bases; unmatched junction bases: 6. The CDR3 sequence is CASSLWGTGWNEQFF. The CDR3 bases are TGTGCCAGCAGCTTGTGGGGGACAGGGTGGAATGAGCAGTTCTTC. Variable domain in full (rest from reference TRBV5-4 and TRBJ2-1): ETGVTQSPTHLIKTRGQQVTLRCSSQSGHNTVSWYQQALGQGPQFIFQYYREEENGRGNFPPRFSGLQFPNYSSELNVNALELDDSALYLCASSLWGTGWNEQFFGPGTRLTVL.

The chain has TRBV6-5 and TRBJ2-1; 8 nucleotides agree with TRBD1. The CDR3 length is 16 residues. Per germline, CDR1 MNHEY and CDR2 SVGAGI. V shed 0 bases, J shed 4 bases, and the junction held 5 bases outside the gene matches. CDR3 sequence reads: CASSYSPGGAYNEQFF. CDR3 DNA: TGTGCCAGCAGTTACTCTCCAGGGGGCGCTTACAATGAGCAGTTCTTC.

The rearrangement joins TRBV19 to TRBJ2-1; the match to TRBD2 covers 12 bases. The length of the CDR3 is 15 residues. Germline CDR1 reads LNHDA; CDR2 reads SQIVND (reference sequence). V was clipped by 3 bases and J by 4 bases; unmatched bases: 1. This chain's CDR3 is CASSMGLAGYNEQFF. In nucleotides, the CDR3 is TGTGCCAGTAGTATGGGACTAGCGGGTTACAATGAGCAGTTCTTC.

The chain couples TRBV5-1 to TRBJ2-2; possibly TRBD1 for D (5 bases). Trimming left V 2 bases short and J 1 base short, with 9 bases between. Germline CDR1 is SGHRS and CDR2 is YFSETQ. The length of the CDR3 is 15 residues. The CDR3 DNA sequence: TGCGCCAGCAGCTTTTACGGACAGAACACCGGGGAGCTGTTTTTT. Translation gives CASSFYGQNTGELFF.

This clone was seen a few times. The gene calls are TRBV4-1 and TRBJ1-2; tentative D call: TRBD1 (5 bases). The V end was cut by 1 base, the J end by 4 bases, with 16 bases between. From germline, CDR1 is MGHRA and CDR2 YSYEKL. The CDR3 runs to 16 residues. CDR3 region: CASSQVMLQGSYGYTF. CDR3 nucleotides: TGCGCCAGCAGCCAAGTCATGCTCCAGGGTTCCTATGGCTACACCTTC.

The CDR3 is CASSSIHGSIQETQYF. Written as DNA, the CDR3 is TGTGCCAGCAGTTCGATTCACGGGTCCATTCAAGAGACCCAGTACTTC. The chain has TRBV6-5 and TRBJ2-5; D remains unclear. Germline CDR1 is MNHEY and CDR2 is SVGAGI. The CDR3 covers 16 residues. Trimming stripped 4 bases from V and 2 bases from J, with 17 bases between.

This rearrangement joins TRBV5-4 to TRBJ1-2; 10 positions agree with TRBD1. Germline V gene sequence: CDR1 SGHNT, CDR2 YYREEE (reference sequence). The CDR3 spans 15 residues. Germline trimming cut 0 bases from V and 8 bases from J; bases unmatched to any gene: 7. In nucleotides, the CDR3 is TGTGCCAGCAGCTTGGTCGGACAGGGGGGTAAGGGCTACACCTTC. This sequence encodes CASSLVGQGGKGYTF.

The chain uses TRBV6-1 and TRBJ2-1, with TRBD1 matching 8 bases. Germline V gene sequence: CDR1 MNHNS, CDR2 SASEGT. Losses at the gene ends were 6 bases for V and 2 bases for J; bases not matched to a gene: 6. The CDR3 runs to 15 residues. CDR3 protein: CASRGQGITYNEQFF. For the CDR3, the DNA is TGTGCCAGCAGAGGACAGGGAATCACCTACAATGAGCAGTTCTTC.

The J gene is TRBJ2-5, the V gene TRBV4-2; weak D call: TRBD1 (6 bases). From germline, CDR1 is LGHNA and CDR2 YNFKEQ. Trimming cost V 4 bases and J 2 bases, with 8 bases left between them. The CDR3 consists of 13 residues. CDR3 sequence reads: CASSRGQQETQYF. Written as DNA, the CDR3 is TGTGCCAGCAGCCGAGGACAGCAAGAGACCCAGTACTTC.

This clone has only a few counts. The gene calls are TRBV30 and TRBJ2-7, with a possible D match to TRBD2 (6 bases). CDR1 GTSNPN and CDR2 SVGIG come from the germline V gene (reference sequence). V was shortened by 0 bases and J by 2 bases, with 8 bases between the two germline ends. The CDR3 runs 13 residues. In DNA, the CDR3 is TGTGCCTGGAGTGTAGGCGGGACCTACGAGCAGTACTTC. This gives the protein CAWSVGGTYEQYF.

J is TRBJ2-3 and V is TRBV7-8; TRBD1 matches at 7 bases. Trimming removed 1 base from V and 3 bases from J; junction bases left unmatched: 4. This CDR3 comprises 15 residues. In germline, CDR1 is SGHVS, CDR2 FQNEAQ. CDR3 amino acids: CASSLVARGTDTQYF. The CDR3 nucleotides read TGTGCCAGCAGCTTAGTCGCCAGGGGGACAGATACGCAGTATTTT.

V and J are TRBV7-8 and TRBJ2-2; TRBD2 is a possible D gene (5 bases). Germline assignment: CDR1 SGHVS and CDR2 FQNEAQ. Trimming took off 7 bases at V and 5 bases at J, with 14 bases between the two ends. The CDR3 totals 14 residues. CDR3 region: CASTSSSFTGELFF. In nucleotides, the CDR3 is TGTGCCAGCACCTCTTCTAGCTTTACCGGGGAGCTGTTTTTT.

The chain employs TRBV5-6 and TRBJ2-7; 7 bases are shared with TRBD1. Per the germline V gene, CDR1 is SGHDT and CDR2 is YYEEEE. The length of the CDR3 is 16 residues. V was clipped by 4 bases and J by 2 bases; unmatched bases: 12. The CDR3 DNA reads TGTGCCAGCAGCCAAGGACAGGTTAAGTGGACCTACGAGCAGTACTTC. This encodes CASSQGQVKWTYEQYF.

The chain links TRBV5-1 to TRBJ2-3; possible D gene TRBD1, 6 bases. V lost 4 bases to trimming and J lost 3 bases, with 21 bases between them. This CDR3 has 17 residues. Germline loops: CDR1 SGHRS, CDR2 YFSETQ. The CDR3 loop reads CASSRGTRQVGTDTQYF. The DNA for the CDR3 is TGCGCCAGCAGCAGGGGGACCCGCCAGGTAGGGACAGATACGCAGTATTTT.

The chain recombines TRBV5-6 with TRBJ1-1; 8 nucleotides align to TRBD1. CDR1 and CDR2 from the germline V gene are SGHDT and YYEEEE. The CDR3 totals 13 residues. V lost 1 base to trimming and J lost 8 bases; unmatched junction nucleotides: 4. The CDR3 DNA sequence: TGTGCCAGCAGCTTGCCTGCAGGGGGCGAAGCTTTCTTT. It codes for CASSLPAGGEAFF.

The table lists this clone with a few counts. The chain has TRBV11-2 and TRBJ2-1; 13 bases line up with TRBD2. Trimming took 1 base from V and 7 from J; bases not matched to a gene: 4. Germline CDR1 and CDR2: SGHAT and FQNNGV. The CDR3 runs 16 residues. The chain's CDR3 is CASSLVATSGRNEQFF. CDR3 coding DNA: TGTGCCAGCAGCTTAGTTGCGACTAGCGGGAGGAATGAGCAGTTCTTC.

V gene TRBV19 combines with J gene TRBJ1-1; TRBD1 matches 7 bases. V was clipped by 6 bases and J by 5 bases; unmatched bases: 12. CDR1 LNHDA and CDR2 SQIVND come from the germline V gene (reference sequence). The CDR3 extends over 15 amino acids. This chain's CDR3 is CASREQGTPGTEAFF. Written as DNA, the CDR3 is TGTGCCAGTAGGGAACAGGGGACGCCAGGGACTGAAGCTTTCTTT.

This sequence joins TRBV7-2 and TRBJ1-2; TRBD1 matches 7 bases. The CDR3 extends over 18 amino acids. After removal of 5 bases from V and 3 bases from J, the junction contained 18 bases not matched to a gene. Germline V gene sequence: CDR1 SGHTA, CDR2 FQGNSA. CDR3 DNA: TGTGCCAGCAGCGCACGGGACAGCCTCTTCCGAAGGGACTATGGCTACACCTTC. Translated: CASSARDSLFRRDYGYTF.

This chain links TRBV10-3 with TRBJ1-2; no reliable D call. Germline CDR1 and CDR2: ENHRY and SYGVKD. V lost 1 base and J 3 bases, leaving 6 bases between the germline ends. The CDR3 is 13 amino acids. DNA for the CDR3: TGTGCCATCAGTGAGTGGGGAGACTATGGCTACACCTTC. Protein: CAISEWGDYGYTF.

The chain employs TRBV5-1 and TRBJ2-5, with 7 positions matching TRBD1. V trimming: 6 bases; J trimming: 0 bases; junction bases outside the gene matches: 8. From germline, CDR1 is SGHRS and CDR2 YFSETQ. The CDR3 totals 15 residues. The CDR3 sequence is CASTGVGGYQETQYF. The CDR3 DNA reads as TGCGCCAGCACCGGGGTAGGGGGCTACCAAGAGACCCAGTACTTC.

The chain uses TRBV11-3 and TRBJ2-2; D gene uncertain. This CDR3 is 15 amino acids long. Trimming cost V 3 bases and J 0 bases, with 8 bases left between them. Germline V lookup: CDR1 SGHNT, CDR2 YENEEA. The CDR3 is CASSFGGANTGELFF. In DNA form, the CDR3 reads TGTGCCAGCAGCTTTGGCGGAGCGAACACCGGGGAGCTGTTTTTT. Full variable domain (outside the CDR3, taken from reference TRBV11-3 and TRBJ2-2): EAGVVQSPRYKIIEKKQPVAFWCNPISGHNTLYWYLQNLGQGPELLIRYENEEAVDDSQLPKDRFSAERLKGVDSTLKIQPAELGDSAVYLCASSFGGANTGELFFGEGSRLTVL.

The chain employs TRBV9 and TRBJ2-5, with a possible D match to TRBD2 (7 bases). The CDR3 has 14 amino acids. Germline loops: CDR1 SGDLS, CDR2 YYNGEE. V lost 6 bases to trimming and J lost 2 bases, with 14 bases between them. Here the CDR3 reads CASNVGGLQETQYF. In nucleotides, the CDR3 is TGTGCCAGCAATGTGGGGGGGCTGCAAGAGACCCAGTACTTC.